These 31 T cell receptor beta chains originate from one sample sequenced in a study of cytomegalovirus exposure and HLA in healthy donors. Use of 60 Vbeta and 13 Jbeta primers characterized the PCR. The assay was immunoSEQ multiplex PCR, and TCRdb's table has in-frame clones only and misses some. Here the sample spans around 130,000 clones, approximately 69% being singletons. Sample: PBMCs. These receptors were taken from a man aged 35 to 55 in good health and CMV-seropositive.

The chain carries TRBV27 and TRBJ2-7; weak D call: TRBD1 (6 bases). The CDR3 is made up of 16 amino acids. The ends were cut back, 5 bases at V and 5 bases at J, with 22 bases in the middle. Germline V gene lookup returns CDR1 MNHEY and CDR2 SMNVEV (reference sequence). CDR3 sequence: CASSPQGPRGRDEQYF. The CDR3 bases are TGTGCCAGCAGTCCTCAAGGACCCAGGGGTAGGGACGAGCAGTACTTC.

This clone was found a few times. This sequence joins TRBV6-5 and TRBJ2-7; 10 positions agree with TRBD2. Germline V gives CDR1 MNHEY, CDR2 SVGAGI. The CDR3 sequence is 15 residues long. V shed 2 bases, J shed 2 bases, and the junction held 3 bases outside the gene matches. CDR3 bases: TGTGCCAGCAGTTACCTAGCGGGAGAGGCCTACGAGCAGTACTTC. Its translation: CASSYLAGEAYEQYF.

The chain joins TRBV6-5 to TRBJ2-7; TRBD1 agrees at 7 bases. This CDR3 contains 14 residues. Germline trimming cut 4 bases from V and 0 bases from J; bases unmatched to any gene: 3. From germline, CDR1 is MNHEY and CDR2 SVGAGI. CDR3: CASSSTGSSYEQYF. In DNA form, the CDR3 reads TGTGCCAGCAGTTCGACAGGGAGCTCCTACGAGCAGTACTTC.

The genes are TRBV6-6 and TRBJ1-4; D may be TRBD1 (6 bases). Trimming pared 6 bases from V and 7 bases from J, leaving 15 bases between. The CDR3 covers 14 residues. Germline assignment: CDR1 MNHNY and CDR2 SVGAGI (reference sequence). CDR3 DNA sequence: TGTGCCAGCAGACTGGACAGTCTGGGTGAAAAACTGTTTTTT. This translates into CASRLDSLGEKLFF.

In the case of this clone: In the same sample, other DNA sequences code for this CDR3. V and J are TRBV28 and TRBJ1-5, with D unresolved. V dropped 2 bases and J dropped 3 bases, with 8 bases sitting between them. There are 14 residues in the CDR3. Germline V gene lookup returns CDR1 MDHEN and CDR2 SYDVKM. CDR3 region: CASSLASYNQPQHF. The CDR3 DNA reads as TGTGCCAGCAGTTTAGCAAGCTACAATCAGCCCCAGCATTTT.

This sequence joins TRBV6-6 and TRBJ2-7; no clear D. CDR1 and CDR2 from the germline V gene are MNHNY and SVGAGI (reference sequence). Trimming left V 4 bases short and J 0 bases short, with 10 bases between. CDR3 size: 14 residues. CDR3 region: CASSFHPSSYEQYF. Here the CDR3 DNA reads TGTGCCAGCAGTTTCCACCCTAGCTCCTACGAGCAGTACTTC.

The count of this clone is one. The chain couples TRBV5-1 to TRBJ2-1; tentative D call: TRBD2 (7 bases). V was trimmed by 2 bases and J by 8 bases, leaving 14 bases between them. CDR3 length: 14 residues. Germline CDR1 is SGHRS and CDR2 is YFSETQ. CDR3 amino acids: CASSLGGGNDEQFF. The CDR3 region has the DNA TGCGCCAGCAGCTTAGGGGGAGGGAACGATGAGCAGTTCTTC.

The rearrangement joins TRBV7-8 to TRBJ1-2; 9 bases line up with TRBD1. The CDR3 sequence is 13 residues long. Germline CDR1 and CDR2: SGHVS and FQNEAQ. The V segment lost 5 bases and the J segment 7 bases; nucleotides outside the gene matches: 5. The DNA for the CDR3 is TGTGCCAGCAGCGCCCGGGACAGGGCTGGCTACACCTTC. Translated, it gives CASSARDRAGYTF.

This clone was seen a few times. The rearrangement joins TRBV7-9 to TRBJ2-7, with a weak D call TRBD2 (5 bases). There are 16 residues in the CDR3. V was clipped by 3 bases and J by 0 bases, with 15 bases between them. Germline lookup yields CDR1 SEHNR and CDR2 FQNEAQ (reference sequence). In DNA, the CDR3 is TGTGCCAGCAGCTTGGGCCGGACTGTTAGCTCCTACGAGCAGTACTTC. As protein: CASSLGRTVSSYEQYF.

This clone was counted a single time. The genes are TRBV18 and TRBJ2-1; D possibly corresponds to TRBD2 (7 bases). Trimming took 0 bases from V and 8 from J, leaving 14 bases between them. In germline, CDR1 is KGHSH, CDR2 LQKENI. The CDR3 covers 15 residues. DNA of the CDR3: TGTGCCAGCTCACCACCGGGGGGGCGGTCGGATGAGCAGTTCTTC. It codes for CASSPPGGRSDEQFF.

The chain uses TRBV5-1 and TRBJ2-4; maybe TRBD1 (6 bases). Deletions cut 3 bases from V and 0 bases from J, with 10 bases between. Germline CDR1 and CDR2: SGHRS and YFSETQ. This CDR3 spans 15 amino acids. Written as DNA, the CDR3 is TGCGCCAGCAGCTCAACAGGGATAGCCAAAAACATTCAGTACTTC. Protein sequence: CASSSTGIAKNIQYF. The full variable domain, in which reference TRBV5-1 and TRBJ2-4 provide the parts outside the CDR3, is KAGVTQTPRYLIKTRGQQVTLSCSPISGHRSVSWYQQTPGQGLQFLFEYFSETQRNKGNFPGRFSGRQFSNSRSEMNVSTLELGDSALYLCASSSTGIAKNIQYFGAGTRLSVL.

This chain links TRBV4-1 with TRBJ2-1; 14 bases align to TRBD2. The CDR3 length is 16 residues. The trim removed 3 bases at V and 8 bases at J, leaving 6 bases unmatched. Per germline, CDR1 MGHRA and CDR2 YSYEKL. This CDR3 reads CASSQRTSGGWDEQFF. The CDR3 DNA sequence: TGCGCCAGCAGCCAGAGGACTAGCGGGGGGTGGGATGAGCAGTTCTTC.

The chain is built from TRBV9 and TRBJ2-1; 12 nucleotides match TRBD2. The CDR3 covers 16 residues. CDR1 is SGDLS and CDR2 is YYNGEE in the germline V gene. J was trimmed by 2 bases and V by 1 base; bases with no gene match: 1. This chain's CDR3 is CASSVPSGGAYNEQFF. CDR3 nucleotides: TGTGCCAGCAGCGTACCTAGCGGGGGGGCCTACAATGAGCAGTTCTTC.

This clone was seen more than once but under ten times. V is TRBV5-1 and J is TRBJ2-3; 9 nucleotides agree with TRBD2. V trimming: 4 bases; J trimming: 0 bases; junction bases outside the gene matches: 12. This CDR3 contains 18 residues. The germline CDR1 and CDR2 sequences are SGHRS and YFSETQ. The CDR3 loop is CASSPSTSGTPSTDTQYF. The CDR3, as DNA: TGCGCCAGCAGCCCCTCGACTAGCGGAACACCTAGCACAGATACGCAGTATTTT.

This clone was counted between two and nine times. This chain connects TRBV27 to TRBJ1-2, with D maybe TRBD1 (6 bases). V lost 6 bases, J lost 2 bases, and 13 bases lay in between. Looked up from germline, CDR1 is MNHEY and CDR2 is SMNVEV (reference sequence). The CDR3 has 14 amino acids. The CDR3 coding sequence is TGTGCCAGCAGCTATACAGGGACAAACTATGGCTACACCTTC. Protein product: CASSYTGTNYGYTF.

The chain carries TRBV28 and TRBJ1-5; 9 nucleotides line up with TRBD1. Germline-derived CDR1 and CDR2 are MDHEN and SYDVKM. This CDR3 region has 14 residues. The ends lost 5 bases at V and 4 bases at J; junction bases unmatched: 3. The CDR3, as DNA: TGTGCCAGCAGTGGGACAGGGTCAAATCAGCCCCAGCATTTT. It codes for CASSGTGSNQPQHF.

The V gene is TRBV2, the J gene TRBJ2-3, with 10 bases fitting TRBD2. CDR1 is SNHLY and CDR2 is FYNNEI in the germline V gene. This CDR3 spans 15 amino acids. Unmatched junction bases numbered 3, after V lost 2 bases and J lost 4 bases. The DNA of the CDR3 is TGTGCCAGCAGTGAAAGCGGGGGGGGGCCAGATACGCAGTATTTT. Encoded protein: CASSESGGGPDTQYF.

The CDR3 bases are TGTGCCAGCAGCCCTAGACAGGGCCGTTGGGCTAACTATGGCTACACCTTC. This translates into CASSPRQGRWANYGYTF. The chain combines TRBV7-2 with TRBJ1-2, with 7 bases that match TRBD1. Germline trimming cut 5 bases from V and 0 bases from J; bases unmatched to any gene: 12. The CDR3 spans 17 residues. Germline CDR1 and CDR2: SGHTA and FQGNSA.

The chain links TRBV5-1 to TRBJ2-5, with D maybe TRBD2 (7 bases). Trimming removed 3 bases from V and 7 bases from J, with 22 bases in between. The germline gives CDR1 SGHRS, CDR2 YFSETQ. The CDR3 has 16 residues. The CDR3 bases are TGCGCCAGCAGCTCGGGGGGACAAAGCGAAGGGCTGACCCAGTACTTC. This gives the protein CASSSGGQSEGLTQYF.

The V call is TRBV7-2, the J call TRBJ2-7; TRBD1 agrees at 11 bases. V lost 1 base and J lost 7; bases outside the gene matches: 6. The germline gives CDR1 SGHTA, CDR2 FQGNSA. There are 15 residues in the CDR3. This chain's CDR3 is CASSLGGTGGYEQYF. The DNA of the CDR3 is TGTGCCAGCAGCTTAGGGGGGACAGGGGGATATGAGCAGTACTTC.

This clone turned up a few times. The chain has TRBV7-2 and TRBJ2-1; the match to TRBD2 covers 8 bases. The CDR3 is made up of 16 amino acids. J lost 5 bases, V lost 0 bases, and 6 bases had no gene match. CDR1 is SGHTA, CDR2 FQGNSA, per germline. CDR3 region: CASSLAGAGVDNEQFF. The CDR3 DNA follows: TGTGCCAGCAGCTTAGCAGGAGCGGGGGTCGACAATGAGCAGTTCTTC. The full variable domain, rest sourced from reference TRBV7-2 and TRBJ2-1, is GAGVSQSPSNKVTEKGKDVELRCDPISGHTALYWYRQSLGQGLEFLIYFQGNSAPDKSGLPSDRFSAERTGGSVSTLTIQRTQQEDSAVYLCASSLAGAGVDNEQFFGPGTRLTVL.

The chain has TRBV28 and TRBJ1-1; D not certain. The germline V and J ends were trimmed by 6 bases and 10 bases, with 21 bases remaining between them. The germline CDR1 and CDR2 sequences are MDHEN and SYDVKM. This CDR3 has 14 residues. CDR3 sequence reads: CASSLSDPFRGAFF. In nucleotides, the CDR3 is TGTGCCAGCAGCCTTAGCGACCCCTTTCGCGGAGCTTTCTTT. The full variable domain, completed using reference TRBV28 and TRBJ1-1, is DVKVTQSSRYLVKRTGEKVFLECVQDMDHENMFWYRQDPGLGLRLIYFSYDVKMKEKGDIPEGYSVSREKKERFSLILESASTNQTSMYLCASSLSDPFRGAFFGQGTRLTVV.

This chain links TRBV11-2 with TRBJ2-1, with a possible D match to TRBD2 (6 bases). This CDR3 region has 18 residues. Germline CDR1 and CDR2: SGHAT and FQNNGV. The V end was cut by 0 bases, the J end by 10 bases, with 25 bases between. CDR3 nucleotides: TGTGCCAGCAGCTTAGAAGGCCCTCGAAGCGGGCTCAAAGGGGAGCAGTTCTTC. Protein sequence: CASSLEGPRSGLKGEQFF.

The count of this clone is one. The chain has TRBV7-2 and TRBJ2-7; 7 bases fit TRBD2. The CDR3 runs to 15 residues. Germline CDR1 SGHTA, CDR2 FQGNSA. With V trimmed by 0 bases and J by 2 bases, 4 bases remained unmatched. The CDR3 protein is CASSLAGGPTYEQYF. The DNA of the CDR3 is TGTGCCAGCAGCTTAGCGGGAGGGCCTACCTACGAGCAGTACTTC.

A few counts support this clone. CDR3 nucleotide sequence: TGCGCCAGCAGCTTGGATCGCTACGAGCAGTACTTC. As protein: CASSLDRYEQYF. The V and J genes are TRBV5-1 and TRBJ2-7; D gene ambiguous. With 0 bases removed from V and 3 bases from J, the gap between germline ends came to 4 bases. CDR1 and CDR2 from the germline V gene are SGHRS and YFSETQ. CDR3 size: 12 residues.

This chain connects TRBV5-1 to TRBJ2-3; 7 bases map to TRBD2. This CDR3 comprises 16 residues. J was trimmed by 0 bases and V by 0 bases; bases with no gene match: 4. Germline V gene sequence: CDR1 SGHRS, CDR2 YFSETQ. CDR3 sequence reads: CASSLEAGTSTDTQYF. The CDR3 DNA reads as TGCGCCAGCAGCTTGGAAGCGGGAACTAGCACAGATACGCAGTATTTT.

The V gene is TRBV7-8, the J gene TRBJ2-5, with 11 bases that match TRBD2. This CDR3 contains 16 residues. CDR1 is SGHVS and CDR2 is FQNEAQ in the germline V gene. Trimming at V came to 4 bases and at J to 0 bases, leaving 4 bases not matched to a gene. CDR3 protein: CASSSRLAGNQETQYF. DNA for the CDR3: TGTGCCAGCAGCTCACGACTAGCGGGGAACCAAGAGACCCAGTACTTC.

This sequence joins TRBV5-4 and TRBJ2-1; 7 nucleotides line up with TRBD1. After removal of 0 bases from V and 5 bases from J, the junction contained 5 bases not matched to a gene. This CDR3 comprises 15 residues. Germline V CDR1 and CDR2: SGHNT, YYREEE (reference sequence). CDR3 loop: CASSLAKDRHNEQFF. The CDR3 DNA reads TGTGCCAGCAGCTTGGCTAAGGACAGGCACAATGAGCAGTTCTTC.

The chain is built from TRBV19 and TRBJ1-1; 9 nucleotides match TRBD1. This CDR3 comprises 17 residues. Germline V CDR1 and CDR2: LNHDA, SQIVND (reference sequence). Trimming removed 5 bases from V and 4 bases from J; junction bases left unmatched: 14. CDR3 coding DNA: TGTGCCAGTAGTCTCTCCTTAGGGACAGGGCGGCTCACTGAAGCTTTCTTT. Translated: CASSLSLGTGRLTEAFF. Supplemented by reference TRBV19 and TRBJ1-1, the full variable domain reads DGGITQSPKYLFRKEGQNVTLSCEQNLNHDAMYWYRQDPGQGLRLIYYSQIVNDFQKGDIAEGYSVSREKKESFPLTVTSAQKNPTAFYLCASSLSLGTGRLTEAFFGQGTRLTVV.

The V call is TRBV19, the J call TRBJ2-7, with TRBD1 as a possible D gene (7 bases). Trimming left V 4 bases short and J 0 bases short, with 13 bases between. The germline V gene has CDR1 LNHDA and CDR2 SQIVND (reference sequence). This CDR3 comprises 15 residues. The CDR3 reads CASSSYRGGSYEQYF. The CDR3 nucleotides read TGTGCCAGTAGTAGTTACAGGGGAGGCTCCTACGAGCAGTACTTC.

Comment on this clone: Other nucleotide sequences in the sample specify the same CDR3. The V gene is TRBV30, the J gene TRBJ2-7; 9 bases match TRBD1. The V and J ends lost 1 base and 4 bases, in that order; junction bases with no gene match: 11. The germline V gene encodes CDR1 GTSNPN and CDR2 SVGIG (reference sequence). The CDR3 runs 16 residues. In DNA, the CDR3 is TGTGCCTGGAGTGGTGCACCGGGACAGGGAGTGTACGAGCAGTACTTC. As protein: CAWSGAPGQGVYEQYF.